The clone carrying this T cell receptor beta chain was observed a few times. Its antigen is unknown. A sample-barcoded 5' primer and a J-beta primer mix were used in a second PCR of about 7 to 12 cycles. TCRdb used MiXCR to reprocess the 5' RACE reads, holding one entry per CDR3 protein. The sample lists about 1.1 million distinct CDR3 sequences, around two fifths occurring once. Per sample, a minimum of 6 million PBMCs were isolated. Per sample, at least 5 micrograms of total RNA were extracted. The sample comes from a study of blood T cells in healthy people across ages. Study results and caveats: Naive T cell percentage and TCR beta diversity correlated strongly.

Trimming pared 0 bases from V and 6 bases from J, leaving 14 bases between. Germline V gene sequence: CDR1 DFQATT, CDR2 SNEGSKA (reference sequence). The CDR3 is 15 residues long. Sequences were obtained from blood. This clonotype originated in a man aged 18 to 29 in good health. This chain uses TRBV20-1 with TRBJ1-4; unclear D gene. CDR3 nucleotides: TGCAGTGCTAGAGATCACGGGGTCAGTGATGAAAAACTGTTTTTT. Its translation is CSARDHGVSDEKLFF.